The 29 T cell receptor beta chains below come from one sample, sequenced in a study of blood T cell repertoires in COVID-19. TCRdb's copy holds only in-frame clones and misses some; the assay was immunoSEQ multiplex PCR. The sample yields more than 150,000 clones, about 81% seen once. The sequencing sample was made of peripheral blood. All receptors come from a man aged 30-40 years with active or convalescent COVID-19.

This sequence joins TRBV5-1 and TRBJ1-1, with 8 bases matching TRBD1. The CDR3 covers 17 residues. The J segment lost 0 bases and the V segment lost 2 bases, leaving 9 bases of the junction unmatched. Per germline, CDR1 SGHRS and CDR2 YFSETQ. The CDR3 reads CASSLYRGSAVNTEAFF. The CDR3 DNA sequence: TGCGCCAGCAGCTTATACAGGGGGTCGGCCGTGAACACTGAAGCTTTCTTT.

CDR3: CASTPLDIDRANYGYTF. DNA of the CDR3: TGTGCCAGTACCCCTTTGGACATTGACCGAGCTAACTATGGCTACACCTTC. The V and J genes are TRBV19 and TRBJ1-2, with D perhaps TRBD1 (5 bases). Germline CDR1 is LNHDA and CDR2 is SQIVND (reference sequence). V lost 7 bases and J 0 bases, leaving 21 bases between the germline ends. This CDR3 comprises 17 residues. The whole variable domain, remainder taken from reference TRBV19 and TRBJ1-2, is DGGITQSPKYLFRKEGQNVTLSCEQNLNHDAMYWYRQDPGQGLRLIYYSQIVNDFQKGDIAEGYSVSREKKESFPLTVTSAQKNPTAFYLCASTPLDIDRANYGYTFGSGTRLTVV.

The chain joins TRBV6-2 or TRBV6-3 to TRBJ1-1; 9 bases fit TRBD1. The CDR3 consists of 14 residues. Germline-derived CDR1 and CDR2 are MNHEY and SVGEGT. With V trimmed by 5 bases and J by 6 bases, 7 bases remained unmatched. CDR3 in amino acids: CASSPDRGWSEAFF. CDR3 nucleotides: TGTGCCAGCAGTCCGGACAGGGGATGGTCTGAAGCTTTCTTT.

The CDR3 sequence is CASRRTGGAFDQETQYF. DNA for the CDR3: TGTGCCAGTAGGCGGACAGGGGGCGCTTTCGACCAAGAGACCCAGTACTTC. The chain has TRBV19 and TRBJ2-5, with TRBD1 matching over 11 bases. Trimming at V came to 6 bases and at J to 0 bases, leaving 9 bases not matched to a gene. This CDR3 spans 17 amino acids. Germline CDR1 is LNHDA and CDR2 is SQIVND (reference sequence).

The chain employs TRBV6-4 and TRBJ2-1; 10 nucleotides line up with TRBD2. This CDR3 has 17 amino acids. CDR1 MRHNA and CDR2 SNTAGT come from the germline V gene. V shed 6 bases and J 3 bases; nucleotides not matched to a gene: 11. The CDR3 DNA reads as TGTGCCAGCAGACCACGGGCCGGGACTAGCGTCTACAATGAGCAGTTCTTC. It yields the protein CASRPRAGTSVYNEQFF.

This chain uses TRBV10-3 with TRBJ1-5; maybe TRBD1 (5 bases). V lost 0 bases and J 3 bases, leaving 9 bases between the germline ends. The CDR3 covers 15 residues. CDR1 and CDR2 from the germline V gene are ENHRY and SYGVKD. Written as DNA, the CDR3 is TGTGCCATCAGTGAGTCCGCAGGGCACAATCAGCCCCAGCATTTT. Protein sequence: CAISESAGHNQPQHF.

The chain recombines TRBV15 with TRBJ2-2, with TRBD2 matching 8 bases. Trimming at V came to 5 bases and at J to 4 bases, leaving 9 bases not matched to a gene. The germline V gene encodes CDR1 LNHNV and CDR2 YYDKDF (reference sequence). The CDR3 runs to 16 residues. In DNA form, the CDR3 reads TGTGCCACCAGCTATACCGGGGGGGCGCGCACCGGGGAGCTGTTTTTT. Protein product: CATSYTGGARTGELFF. Using reference TRBV15 and TRBJ2-2 for the parts outside the CDR3, the full variable domain is DAMVIQNPRYQVTQFGKPVTLSCSQTLNHNVMYWYQQKSSQAPKLLFHYYDKDFNNEADTPDNFQSRRPNTSFCFLDIRSPGLGDTAMYLCATSYTGGARTGELFFGEGSRLTVL.

The rearrangement uses TRBV6-5 and TRBJ2-7, with TRBD2 as a possible D gene (5 bases). The germline V and J ends were trimmed by 7 bases and 7 bases, with 23 bases remaining between them. CDR3 length: 15 amino acids. Germline CDR1 MNHEY, CDR2 SVGAGI. The CDR3 DNA reads as TGTGCCAGCATCGAGGGAAGGCAGCGCCCGTGGGAGCAGTACGTC. Protein: CASIEGRQRPWEQYV.

The chain employs TRBV3-1 (or the pseudogene TRBV3-2) and TRBJ1-1, with TRBD1 identical over 7 bases. This CDR3 has 15 residues. J gave up 4 bases and V 1 base, and 6 bases lay outside the gene matches. CDR1 LGHDT and CDR2 YNNKEL come from the germline V gene (reference sequence). DNA for the CDR3: TGTGCCAGCAGCCAAGTTCTACAGGGGTCCACTGAAGCTTTCTTT. Translation gives CASSQVLQGSTEAFF.

The table lists this clone with a few counts. The chain couples TRBV2 to TRBJ2-5; 8 nucleotides align to TRBD1. CDR3 size: 16 residues. In germline, CDR1 is SNHLY, CDR2 FYNNEI. The V and J ends lost 3 bases and 0 bases, in that order; junction bases with no gene match: 6. Written as DNA, the CDR3 is TGTGCCAGCAGTGACCGGGACAGGAGCTACCAAGAGACCCAGTACTTC. Protein product: CASSDRDRSYQETQYF.

The V call is TRBV2, the J call TRBJ2-2; 7 bases agree with TRBD1. The CDR3 is 15 residues long. The germline V gene encodes CDR1 SNHLY and CDR2 FYNNEI. V was clipped by 6 bases and J by 4 bases; unmatched bases: 8. CDR3 protein: CASRYQGVSTGELFF. The CDR3 DNA sequence: TGTGCCAGCAGGTACCAGGGGGTGAGCACCGGGGAGCTGTTTTTT.

The chain joins TRBV30 to TRBJ1-3, with D perhaps matching TRBD1 (5 bases). The length of the CDR3 is 13 residues. Trimming left V 5 bases short and J 0 bases short, with 8 bases between. The germline V gene encodes CDR1 GTSNPN and CDR2 SVGIG (reference sequence). The CDR3 DNA reads TGTGCCTGGCAACAGGTCTCTGGAAACACCATATATTTT. Its protein is CAWQQVSGNTIYF. The entire variable domain, with the rest obtained from reference TRBV30 and TRBJ1-3, is as follows: SQTIHQWPATLVQPVGSPLSLECTVEGTSNPNLYWYRQAAGRGLQLLFYSVGIGQISSEVPQNLSASRPQDRQFILSSKKLLLSDSGFYLCAWQQVSGNTIYFGEGSWLTVV.

CDR3 nucleotides: TGTGCCAGCTCACCACCCAAAACGGGGGGCGTCCGAGAGACCCAGTACTTC. It specifies CASSPPKTGGVRETQYF. The chain is built from TRBV18 and TRBJ2-5; a possible D gene is TRBD2 (7 bases). The CDR3 loop spans 17 amino acids. Deletions cut 0 bases from V and 4 bases from J, with 18 bases between. Germline CDR1 is KGHSH and CDR2 is LQKENI.

This chain links TRBV3-1 (or the pseudogene TRBV3-2) with TRBJ1-1, with D unresolved. The V end lost 0 bases, the J end lost 5 bases, and 16 bases lay between the germline ends. CDR3 length equals 16 residues. Germline-derived CDR1 and CDR2 are LGHDT and YNNKEL (reference sequence). The CDR3 DNA is TGTGCCAGCAGCCAAGATGGAACGGGAGCGGTTACTGAAGCTTTCTTT. Its translation: CASSQDGTGAVTEAFF.

V usage is TRBV19 and J usage is TRBJ2-2; 8 bases agree with TRBD2. The CDR3 loop spans 14 amino acids. Germline loops: CDR1 LNHDA, CDR2 SQIVND (reference sequence). The trim removed 7 bases at V and 7 bases at J, leaving 8 bases unmatched. CDR3 bases: TGTGCCAGTAAACAGCGGGAGTTAATCGGGGAGCTGTTTTTT. Translated: CASKQRELIGELFF.

The chain combines TRBV27 with TRBJ2-3; D perhaps matches TRBD2 (5 bases). V lost 3 bases and J 3 bases, leaving 10 bases between the germline ends. CDR1 and CDR2 (germline): MNHEY, SMNVEV (reference sequence). The CDR3 length is 14 residues. CDR3 loop: CASSFTSRTDTQYF. The CDR3 DNA sequence: TGTGCCAGCAGTTTTACTAGTAGAACAGATACGCAGTATTTT.

V is TRBV7-9 and J is TRBJ1-1, with 7 nucleotides matching TRBD1. Germline V CDR1 and CDR2: SEHNR, FQNEAQ (reference sequence). J lost 8 bases, V lost 3 bases, and 3 bases had no gene match. The CDR3 extends over 12 amino acids. CDR3 loop: CASSFGTVEAFF. DNA of the CDR3: TGTGCCAGCAGCTTCGGGACAGTCGAAGCTTTCTTT.

A single count supports this clone. The V gene is TRBV5-6, the J gene TRBJ2-3; 8 bases line up with TRBD2. CDR1 and CDR2 from the germline V gene are SGHDT and YYEEEE. The length of the CDR3 is 15 residues. The ends lost 2 bases at V and 5 bases at J; junction bases unmatched: 7. The CDR3 sequence: CASSFLAGHEDTQYF. CDR3 bases: TGTGCCAGCAGCTTCTTAGCGGGGCATGAAGATACGCAGTATTTT.

This sequence joins TRBV11-2 and TRBJ2-3; weak D call: TRBD2 (6 bases). This CDR3 contains 13 residues. Between the trimmed V and J ends, which lost 5 bases and 6 bases, there was a span of 12 bases. Germline V lookup: CDR1 SGHAT, CDR2 FQNNGV. CDR3 loop: CASSAPSVDTQYF. The CDR3 nucleotides are TGTGCCAGCAGCGCGCCTAGCGTGGATACGCAGTATTTT.

J is TRBJ2-5 and V is TRBV2; TRBD2 aligns across 11 bases. After removal of 6 bases from V and 9 bases from J, the junction contained 12 bases not matched to a gene. CDR1 is SNHLY, CDR2 FYNNEI, per germline. This CDR3 has 15 residues. In nucleotides, the CDR3 is TGTGCCAGCAGGGCACAGGGACTAGCGGCCCAGGCCCAGTACTTC. Translating gives CASRAQGLAAQAQYF. Filled out from reference TRBV2 and TRBJ2-5, the complete variable domain reads EPEVTQTPSHQVTQMGQEVILRCVPISNHLYFYWYRQILGQKVEFLVSFYNNEISEKSEIFDDQFSVERPDGSNFTLKIRSTKLEDSAMYFCASRAQGLAAQAQYFGPGTRLLVL.

In its sample, this clone was seen a few times. The chain joins TRBV6-5 to TRBJ1-4; 9 bases fit TRBD1. This CDR3 has 14 residues. Germline CDR1 is MNHEY and CDR2 is SVGAGI. J was trimmed by 8 bases and V by 6 bases; bases with no gene match: 7. The DNA of the CDR3 is TGTGCCAGCAGGGCGGGACAGGGACGCGAAAAACTGTTTTTT. It encodes CASRAGQGREKLFF.

About this clone itself: Since a much larger clone is just one base distant, this may be a read error. The chain carries TRBV7-2 and TRBJ1-1; a possible D gene is TRBD1 (6 bases). This CDR3 region has 14 residues. Germline assignment: CDR1 SGHTA and CDR2 FQGNSA. V gave up 3 bases and J gave up 0 bases, with 8 bases separating them. The CDR3 DNA is TGTGCCAGCAGCTTCGGACAGTTGAACACTGAAGCTTTCTTT. Protein: CASSFGQLNTEAFF.

The V gene is TRBV10-3, the J gene TRBJ2-2; the D gene is possibly TRBD1 (6 bases). V lost 10 bases to trimming and J lost 0 bases, with 12 bases between them. The CDR3 spans 14 residues. CDR1 is ENHRY, CDR2 SYGVKD, per germline. The CDR3 spells CATTGTSNTGELFF. Written as DNA, the CDR3 is TGTGCCACGACCGGGACATCGAACACCGGGGAGCTGTTTTTT.

This clone appeared a single time. V is TRBV19 and J is TRBJ1-2; 7 positions match TRBD1. Per the germline V gene, CDR1 is LNHDA and CDR2 is SQIVND (reference sequence). This CDR3 comprises 13 residues. Germline trimming cut 7 bases from V and 4 bases from J; bases unmatched to any gene: 6. CDR3 protein: CASMKGQIYGYTF. CDR3 coding DNA: TGTGCCAGTATGAAGGGACAGATCTATGGCTACACCTTC. Together with reference TRBV19 and TRBJ1-2, the CDR3 gives the full variable domain: DGGITQSPKYLFRKEGQNVTLSCEQNLNHDAMYWYRQDPGQGLRLIYYSQIVNDFQKGDIAEGYSVSREKKESFPLTVTSAQKNPTAFYLCASMKGQIYGYTFGSGTRLTVV.

V and J are TRBV14 and TRBJ2-3; 9 positions match TRBD2. The CDR3 spans 17 residues. In germline, CDR1 is SGHDN, CDR2 FVKESK. V dropped 4 bases and J dropped 0; count of bases not matched to a gene: 8. This CDR3 reads CASSLSVTSGSTDTQYF. CDR3 nucleotide sequence: TGTGCCAGCAGCCTAAGCGTTACTAGCGGGAGCACAGATACGCAGTATTTT.

This chain joins TRBV11-2 and TRBJ2-1, with D tentatively TRBD2 (6 bases). This CDR3 has 13 residues. CDR1 is SGHAT and CDR2 is FQNNGV in the germline V gene. The V and J ends lost 11 bases and 4 bases respectively, with 15 bases between them. The CDR3 DNA reads as TGTGCCGCGGGAACGGCTATGTACAATGAGCAGTTCTTC. This encodes CAAGTAMYNEQFF. The full variable domain, its missing parts supplied by reference TRBV11-2 and TRBJ2-1, is EAGVAQSPRYKIIEKRQSVAFWCNPISGHATLYWYQQILGQGPKLLIQFQNNGVVDDSQLPKDRFSAERLKGVDSTLKIQPAKLEDSAVYLCAAGTAMYNEQFFGPGTRLTVL.

V gene TRBV2 combines with J gene TRBJ2-3; 7 nucleotides match TRBD2. Germline CDR1 and CDR2: SNHLY and FYNNEI. The CDR3 length is 15 residues. J lost 3 bases, V lost 6 bases, and 9 bases had no gene match. The CDR3 sequence: CASRDPAGETDTQYF. The CDR3 region has the DNA TGTGCCAGCAGGGACCCCGCGGGAGAGACAGATACGCAGTATTTT.

The rearrangement links TRBV7-9 to TRBJ2-2; the match to TRBD2 covers 10 bases. CDR1 and CDR2 (germline): SEHNR, FQNEAQ (reference sequence). Trimming took 5 bases from V and 6 from J; bases not matched to a gene: 9. The CDR3 runs to 16 residues. CDR3 amino acids: CASSPSSGRAPGELFF. CDR3 bases: TGTGCCAGCAGCCCCTCGAGCGGGAGGGCCCCCGGGGAGCTGTTTTTT.

The chain combines TRBV6-5 with TRBJ2-1, with D unresolved. The CDR3 is 14 amino acids. Germline V lookup: CDR1 MNHEY, CDR2 SVGAGI. With 4 bases removed from V and 10 bases from J, the gap between germline ends came to 17 bases. DNA of the CDR3: TGTGCCAGCAGTTCCCCGCCTCCTGAGAGGGAGCAGTTCTTC. Amino acids: CASSSPPPEREQFF.